This TCR beta chain was recovered during a study of T cell changes during pregnancy in multiple sclerosis. Using immunoSEQ multiplex PCR, the repertoire was profiled, and TCRdb retains in-frame clones only, with some absent. The sample lists some 49,000 clones; around 93% were seen once. The ends were cut back, 4 bases at V and 4 bases at J, with 11 bases in the middle. The CDR3 is 13 residues long. CDR1 is SGHRS and CDR2 is YFSETQ in the germline V gene. This clone was detected once. The receptor was derived from a female donor with multiple sclerosis, enrolled in a pregnancy study. The chain has TRBV5-1 and TRBJ1-2; no firm D call. The sample in question was CD8+ T cells from peripheral blood mononuclear cells, obtained in the second trimester of pregnancy. CDR3 nucleotides: TGCGCCAGCAGCCACGGACGGGGCTATGGCTACACCTTC. As protein: CASSHGRGYGYTF.